This T cell receptor beta chain was sequenced during a study of response to subunit inactivated influenza vaccine (dated 2018 in TCRdb). About the study as a whole: Deep quantitative T cell receptor repertoire profiling was used in the study to track responses to a trivalent subunit inactivated influenza vaccine. Paper-wide results and their limitations: It was suggested by the authors that each seasonal influenza vaccination may recruit only a limited number of new T cells.

Note on this clonotype: No antigen is known for it. The junction and the germline gene differ at one end; a read error may be behind it.

Receptor amplification or capture employed RT-PCR. The sequencer was an Illumina HiSeq 2500. Using fastp at Q25 and MiXCR, TCRdb reprocessed the public reads and kept productive beta chains. Every distinct CDR3 protein forms one entry, paired with its most common genes and DNA. The sample table records under 800,000 distinct CDR3 sequences; approximately 15% of these occur just once. The ten largest clones add up to 5.5% to 8% of the sample. Spanning cysteine to phenylalanine, the CDR3 consists of 12 amino acids. The entry retains the CDR3 DNA only, 36 bases that are in frame from base 1. For CDR1 and CDR2, the germline V gene (reference sequence) lists LNHNV and YYDKDF.

The sample in question was PBMCs from blood, obtained 14 to 15 days before vaccination. The chain links TRBV15 with TRBJ2-7; the D segment cannot be called with confidence. The receptor comes from a man aged 45 to 65 who received an inactivated influenza vaccine. Donor details come from another sample of the same person, matched by shared clones. The CDR3 reads as follows: CATSRDNGEQHF. The DNA sequence is given as TGTGCCACCAGCAGAGATAACGGAGAGCAGCACTTC. Here the CDR3 is joined to the reference TRBV15 and TRBJ2-7 genes, and the full variable domain is: DAMVIQNPRYQVTQFGKPVTLSCSQTLNHNVMYWYQQKSSQAPKLLFHYYDKDFNNEADTPDNFQSRRPNTSFCFLDIRSPGLGDTAMYLCATSRDNGEQHFGPGTRLTVT.